These T cell receptor beta chains were read from a single sample in a study of shared clonotypes between healthy human individuals. This table comes from immunoSEQ multiplex PCR, and its TCRdb copy is limited to in-frame clones, with some not included. The table lists roughly 570,000 clones, about 98% of them singletons, with approximately 0.33% in the top ten. Material: naive CD8+ T cells sorted from blood. Receptors originate from a man aged 30 to 39 in good health. Each CDR3 is given with its conserved first and last residue. D genes are given only for firm matches. Not all rows give a size; the values are once, few, many and, for expanded clones, a class.

CATRAPRGTYEQFF	TGTGCCACCCGAGCTCCCCGGGGTACCTATGAGCAGTTCTTC	.	.	TRBV2	TRBJ2-1	14
CASSVRTQGPYNEQFF	TGCGCCAGCAGCGTACGGACTCAAGGGCCCTACAATGAGCAGTTCTTC	.	.	TRBV4-3	TRBJ2-1	16
CASSTRDTQYF	TGCGCCAGCAGCACTAGGGATACGCAGTATTTT	.	.	TRBV5-1	TRBJ2-3	11
CASSLAGTSFSGELFF	TGTGCCAGCAGCTTAGCGGGGACTAGTTTTTCCGGGGAGCTGTTTTTT	.	TRBD2	TRBV7-9	TRBJ2-2	16
CASSLVQKGWGTTYEQYF	TGTGCCAGCAGCTTAGTTCAAAAAGGGTGGGGCACCACCTACGAGCAGTACTTC	.	.	TRBV7-9	TRBJ2-7	18
CASSSGGSLAGIQYF	TGTGCCAGCAGCTCGGGGGGGAGCCTAGCAGGCATTCAGTACTTC	.	TRBD2	TRBV5-6	TRBJ2-4	15
CASSPQDNYEQYF	TGTGCCAGCTCACCCCAGGATAACTACGAGCAGTACTTC	.	.	TRBV18	TRBJ2-7	13
CASSLVVGEQFF	TGTGCCAGCAGCTTGGTTGTGGGTGAGCAGTTCTTC	.	.	TRBV5-6	TRBJ2-1	12
CASSFGSGAVEKLFF	TGTGCCAGCAGCTTCGGGTCCGGGGCGGTTGAAAAACTGTTTTTT	.	.	TRBV7-2	TRBJ1-4	15
CASSQGQVGKLFF	TGCGCCAGCAGCCAAGGGCAGGTTGGAAAACTGTTTTTT	once	.	TRBV4-1	TRBJ1-4	13
CASSQSDRPQNIQYF	TGCGCCAGCAGCCAATCGGACAGGCCACAAAACATTCAGTACTTC	.	TRBD1	TRBV4-1	TRBJ2-4	15
CASSESGGYGYTF	TGTGCCAGCAGTGAATCAGGGGGCTATGGCTACACCTTC	.	TRBD1	TRBV6-1	TRBJ1-2	13
CASSTQGNTEAFF	TGTGCCAGCAGTACGCAGGGGAACACTGAAGCTTTCTTT	once	.	TRBV6-5	TRBJ1-1	13
CASSPGGYEQYF	TGTGCCAGCAGCCCCGGGGGGTACGAGCAGTACTTC	.	TRBD2	TRBV9	TRBJ2-7	12
CASSSFGDGTYEQYF	TGCGCCAGCAGCTCCTTTGGTGACGGTACCTACGAGCAGTACTTC	.	.	TRBV5-1	TRBJ2-7	15
CASSRVAGGGEGLYEQYF	TGCGCCAGCAGCCGCGTTGCTGGTGGCGGGGAGGGTTTGTACGAGCAGTACTTC	once	TRBD2	TRBV4-1	TRBJ2-7	18
CASSYPGHEQYF	TGTGCCAGCAGCTACCCGGGGCACGAGCAGTACTTC	.	.	TRBV28	TRBJ2-7	12
CASSLSGPIAGQETQYF	TGTGCCAGCAGTTTATCGGGACCCATAGCGGGCCAAGAGACCCAGTACTTC	.	TRBD2	TRBV27	TRBJ2-5	17
CASSLDQLARFF	TGCGCCAGCAGTTTGGACCAGCTGGCCCGGTTCTTC	.	.	TRBV10-1	TRBJ2-1	12
CASSFPTTPGLSTDTQYF	TGTGCCAGCAGTTTCCCTACTACCCCGGGACTGAGCACAGATACGCAGTATTTT	.	.	TRBV28	TRBJ2-3	18
CASSLVVRRNTGELFF	TGTGCCAGCAGCTTAGTGGTGCGGCGGAACACCGGGGAGCTGTTTTTT	.	.	TRBV11-2	TRBJ2-2	16
CASSVGAGGPVDEQFF	TGTGCCAGCAGCGTAGGAGCGGGAGGGCCTGTTGATGAGCAGTTCTTC	.	TRBD2	TRBV9	TRBJ2-1	16
CASSSSRAANEKLFF	TGTGCCAGCAGTAGTTCCCGAGCCGCTAATGAAAAACTGTTTTTT	.	.	TRBV2	TRBJ1-4	15
CASSWDRGVVYEQYF	TGTGCCAGCAGCTGGGACAGGGGAGTCGTCTACGAGCAGTACTTC	.	TRBD1	TRBV7-9	TRBJ2-7	15
CASSKDSRQYSNQPQHF	TGTGCCAGCAGCAAAGATTCTAGGCAGTATAGCAATCAGCCCCAGCATTTT	.	.	TRBV21-1	TRBJ1-5	17
CASTGAYYEQYF	TGTGCCAGCACAGGGGCCTACTACGAGCAGTACTTC	.	.	TRBV2	TRBJ2-7	12
CARKTRGLSYNEQFF	TGTGCCAGAAAGACTCGGGGGTTATCCTACAATGAGCAGTTCTTC	.	.	TRBV6-1	TRBJ2-1	15
CARSNHRDRVYNEQFF	TGTGCCAGAAGCAATCACCGGGACAGGGTCTACAATGAGCAGTTCTTC	once	.	TRBV7-5	TRBJ2-1	16
CSVETSSTQYF	TGCAGCGTTGAAACGTCATCTACGCAGTATTTT	.	.	TRBV29-1	TRBJ2-3	11
CASSEFGTLSYYGYTF	TGTGCCAGCAGTGAATTCGGGACACTTTCCTACTATGGCTACACCTTC	once	.	TRBV2	TRBJ1-2	16
CASSVDGIHTDTQYF	TGTGCCAGCAGCGTAGACGGGATCCACACAGATACGCAGTATTTT	.	.	TRBV9	TRBJ2-3	15
CAWSKGTGRLTQYF	TGTGCCTGGAGCAAAGGGACAGGGCGGTTAACGCAGTATTTT	.	TRBD1	TRBV30	TRBJ2-3	14
CASRPESTGELFF	TGTGCCAGCAGGCCGGAGAGCACCGGGGAGCTGTTTTTT	.	.	TRBV6-5	TRBJ2-2	13
CASSYSPGQGTETQYF	TGTGCCAGCAGTTACTCACCGGGACAGGGAACGGAGACCCAGTACTTC	.	TRBD1	TRBV6-5	TRBJ2-5	16
CASSFAVSSYEQYF	TGTGCCAGCAGTTTCGCAGTGAGCTCCTACGAGCAGTACTTC	.	.	TRBV27	TRBJ2-7	14
CASSLVAGGGPGTDTQYF	TGCGCCAGCAGCTTAGTTGCGGGAGGTGGCCCAGGCACAGATACGCAGTATTTT	.	TRBD2	TRBV5-1	TRBJ2-3	18
CASSQELGLDFYNEQFF	TGTGCCAGCAGCCAAGAATTGGGACTGGACTTCTACAATGAGCAGTTCTTC	.	.	TRBV4-2	TRBJ2-1	17
CASSPGLSYNEQFF	TGCGCCAGCAGCCCGGGACTTTCCTACAATGAGCAGTTCTTC	.	.	TRBV4-1	TRBJ2-1	14
CASSYLAGLATDTQYF	TGTGCCAGCAGTTACTTGGCGGGACTAGCCACAGATACGCAGTATTTT	.	TRBD2	TRBV6-6	TRBJ2-3	16
CATSRDMGGETQYF	TGTGCCACCAGCAGAGACATGGGTGGAGAGACCCAGTACTTC	.	.	TRBV15	TRBJ2-5	14
CASTPRYTYEQYF	TGTGCCAGCACCCCCAGGTACACCTACGAGCAGTACTTC	.	.	TRBV6-1	TRBJ2-7	13
CSVEFPPGRDSPHMSDGYTF	TGCAGCGTTGAGTTCCCCCCAGGGAGGGACAGTCCTCATATGTCGGATGGCTACACCTTC	.	TRBD1	TRBV29-1	TRBJ1-2	20
CASSFGQDYEQYF	TGTGCCAGCAGCTTTGGGCAGGACTACGAGCAGTACTTC	.	.	TRBV7-9	TRBJ2-7	13